The present T cell receptor beta chain was sequenced within a study of blood T cell repertoires in COVID-19. Study summary: PBMCs, B-cell-depleted T cells, or T cells were the source of the cDNA or gDNA that made up the material.

Only in-frame clones appear in the TCRdb table, and some are missing; sequencing was by immunoSEQ multiplex PCR. This table holds tens of thousands of clones, around four fifths found once. The junction had 15 bases not matched to a gene; V was cut back by 4 bases and J by 3 bases. This CDR3 contains 17 residues. Germline CDR1 reads SGDLS; CDR2 reads YYNGEE. This TCR came from a human donor in a cohort sampled during active COVID-19. The specimen sequenced was peripheral blood. This rearrangement joins TRBV9 to TRBJ1-2; 7 nucleotides line up with TRBD1. The CDR3 bases are TGTGCCAGCAGCCTCACAAACGACAGGGAAAAGGACTATGGCTACACCTTC. Its protein is CASSLTNDREKDYGYTF.